The 27 T cell receptor beta chains given below trace back to one sample, sequenced in a study of T cells in Graves' hyperthyroidism and ophthalmopathy. Amplification yielded TCR beta CDR3 regions, with RNA transcripts as the source. The HTBI primer set drove a first-round RT-PCR of the TCR CDR3. In TCRdb, the multiplex PCR reads were re-called with MiXCR into one record per CDR3 protein. Counted here are 600,000 to 750,000 distinct CDR3 sequences, roughly 17% occurring once; the ten biggest clones make up 15% to 19%. The sample comprised blood. These receptors all stem from a man aged 50-60 years with Graves' hyperthyroidism.

A few counts support this clonotype. The chain links TRBV7-2 to TRBJ1-1; D is unresolved. This CDR3 comprises 14 residues. The V end lost 4 bases, the J end lost 8 bases, and 17 bases lay between the germline ends. CDR1 is SGHTA and CDR2 is FQGNSA in the germline V gene. CDR3 sequence (DNA): TGTGCCAGCAGCTCATCCGTATTGGTTTTGGAAGCTTTCTTT. Protein sequence: CASSSSVLVLEAFF.

This clonotype was counted once. The gene calls are TRBV28 and TRBJ1-5, with D uncertain. Trimming cost V 1 base and J 1 base, with 8 bases left between them. This CDR3 region has 15 residues. Per germline, CDR1 MDHEN and CDR2 SYDVKM. CDR3 amino acids: CASSLSGQSNQPQHF. The CDR3 DNA sequence: TGTGCCAGCAGTTTATCTGGGCAGAGCAATCAGCCCCAGCATTTT.

This clonotype was counted a few times. Written as DNA, the CDR3 is TGTGCCAGCAGCCCCTGGGACCAGTCGTTCGGGGGATACGAGCAGTACTTC. Translation: CASSPWDQSFGGYEQYF. The rearrangement links TRBV3-1 to TRBJ2-7; tentative D call: TRBD2 (6 bases). The germline V gene encodes CDR1 LGHDT and CDR2 YNNKEL (reference sequence). The ends were cut back, 4 bases at V and 4 bases at J, with 23 bases in the middle. The CDR3 covers 17 residues.

This clonotype was observed many times. The CDR3 loop is CASSLLAGAGELFF. The CDR3 bases are TGTGCCAGCAGCTTACTGGCGGGGGCCGGGGAGCTGTTTTTT. The V gene is TRBV11-2, the J gene TRBJ2-2; 7 nucleotides match TRBD2. V gave up 2 bases and J gave up 6 bases; unmatched junction bases: 3. This CDR3 has 14 residues. Per germline, CDR1 SGHAT and CDR2 FQNNGV.

The chain recombines TRBV29-1 with TRBJ1-2; D uncertain. CDR3 size: 11 residues. The germline gives CDR1 SQVTM, CDR2 ANQGSEA. The germline V and J ends were trimmed by 4 bases and 3 bases, with 6 bases remaining between them. The CDR3 is CSVGADYGYTF. In DNA form, the CDR3 reads TGCAGCGTTGGAGCCGACTATGGCTACACCTTC.

This chain connects TRBV5-1 to TRBJ2-3; no reliable D call. Germline CDR1 and CDR2: SGHRS and YFSETQ. This CDR3 has 15 residues. V lost 4 bases and J 2 bases, leaving 14 bases between the germline ends. The CDR3 bases are TGCGCCAGCAGCCCGCGGAGAGGATACACAGATACGCAGTATTTT. Translated, it gives CASSPRRGYTDTQYF.

This chain connects TRBV6-1 to TRBJ1-4; 9 nucleotides match TRBD1. Losses at the gene ends were 6 bases for V and 6 bases for J; bases not matched to a gene: 5. CDR1 and CDR2 (germline): MNHNS, SASEGT. The CDR3 consists of 14 residues. The CDR3 loop is CASRGQGTHEKLFF. The CDR3 nucleotides read TGTGCCAGCAGGGGACAGGGCACCCATGAAAAACTGTTTTTT.

This chain links TRBV13 with TRBJ2-5; D unresolved. V dropped 0 bases and J dropped 3 bases, with 8 bases sitting between them. The CDR3 is 14 amino acids. Per germline, CDR1 PRHDT and CDR2 FYEKMQ (reference sequence). The CDR3 here is CASSLGDGKETQYF. The CDR3 DNA follows: TGTGCCAGCAGCTTAGGGGACGGAAAAGAGACCCAGTACTTC.

This clonotype occurred a few times. The genes are TRBV28 and TRBJ1-1; D is possibly TRBD1 (5 bases). CDR1 and CDR2 from the germline V gene are MDHEN and SYDVKM. Trimming removed 11 bases at V and 0 bases at J, with 13 bases between. The CDR3 consists of 13 residues. CDR3 coding DNA: TGTGCCGGAAAAACAGGTTTGAACACTGAAGCTTTCTTT. This codes for CAGKTGLNTEAFF.

V gene TRBV7-9 combines with J gene TRBJ2-7, with 7 bases lining up with TRBD2. Germline values: CDR1 SEHNR, CDR2 FQNEAQ (reference sequence). After removal of 1 base from V and 5 bases from J, the junction contained 8 bases not matched to a gene. The length of the CDR3 is 15 residues. The CDR3 reads CASSLDGRALDEQYF. Written as DNA, the CDR3 is TGTGCCAGCAGCTTAGATGGGAGGGCCTTAGACGAGCAGTACTTC.

With respect to this clonotype: A much larger clone is a single base away; this may be a read error. The V gene is TRBV6-1, the J gene TRBJ2-5; 14 positions match TRBD2. This CDR3 is 17 amino acids long. CDR1 and CDR2 (germline): MNHNS, SASEGT. With V trimmed by 4 bases and J by 4 bases, 8 bases remained unmatched. CDR3 protein: CASSGLTSGRGGETQYF. DNA of the CDR3: TGTGCCAGCAGTGGGTTGACTAGCGGGAGGGGAGGAGAGACCCAGTACTTC.

The chain combines TRBV11-3 with TRBJ2-3; 15 nucleotides line up with TRBD2. Trimming took 5 bases from V and 0 from J; bases not matched to a gene: 9. This CDR3 spans 19 amino acids. Germline values: CDR1 SGHNT, CDR2 YENEEA. The CDR3 reads CASSPGLAGGTTSTDTQYF. Here the CDR3 DNA reads TGTGCCAGCAGCCCGGGACTAGCGGGAGGAACCACTAGCACAGATACGCAGTATTTT.

This sequence joins TRBV30 and TRBJ1-1; TRBD1 might be the D (6 bases). The CDR3 length is 16 residues. Per germline, CDR1 GTSNPN and CDR2 SVGIG (reference sequence). V was shortened by 4 bases and J by 5 bases, with 23 bases between the two germline ends. The DNA for the CDR3 is TGTGCCTGGATTTCCTGGGGGAGGGGGATAAGGACTGAAGCTTTCTTT. It encodes CAWISWGRGIRTEAFF.

V is TRBV5-8 and J is TRBJ1-3; no clear D gene. The CDR3 extends over 16 amino acids. Germline CDR1 reads SGHTS; CDR2 reads YDEGEE. Trimming cost V 4 bases and J 0 bases, with 14 bases left between them. CDR3 coding DNA: TGTGCCAGCAGCCCCAGAGTAGGGAGCTCTGGAAACACCATATATTTT. Its protein product is CASSPRVGSSGNTIYF.

This clonotype has more than one count but fewer than ten. The chain combines TRBV19 with TRBJ1-1; D unresolved. Germline CDR1 reads LNHDA; CDR2 reads SQIVND (reference sequence). The V and J ends lost 3 bases and 3 bases respectively, with 11 bases between them. This CDR3 is 14 amino acids long. The CDR3 region is CASSILPMDTEAFF. The CDR3 DNA reads as TGTGCCAGTAGTATCCTCCCGATGGACACTGAAGCTTTCTTT.

The sample holds many counts of this clonotype. The rearrangement uses TRBV12-3 or TRBV12-4 and TRBJ2-7; 7 nucleotides align to TRBD1. Germline trimming cut 5 bases from V and 0 bases from J; bases unmatched to any gene: 7. This CDR3 has 15 amino acids. In nucleotides, the CDR3 is TGTGCCAGCAGTCGACAGGGTCTAAGCTCCTACGAGCAGTACTTC. This sequence encodes CASSRQGLSSYEQYF.

About this clonotype itself: The junction departs from germline at one end; a sequencing error may be responsible. The V call is TRBV20-1, the J call TRBJ2-1; 15 bases map to TRBD2. From germline, CDR1 is DFQATT and CDR2 SNEGSKA (reference sequence). The length of the CDR3 is 16 residues. CDR3 DNA sequence: TGCGGTGCTTCGGGACTAGCGGGAGGCTCCTACAATGAGCAGTTCTTC. It is translated as CGASGLAGGSYNEQFF.

This clonotype was seen more than once but under ten times. Here the CDR3 reads CSARDFASGGETQYF. The DNA for the CDR3 is TGCAGTGCTAGAGATTTTGCTAGCGGGGGGGAGACCCAGTACTTC. This rearrangement joins TRBV20-1 to TRBJ2-5; 11 bases match TRBD2. The V and J ends lost 0 bases and 5 bases, in that order; junction bases with no gene match: 5. Germline V gene sequence: CDR1 DFQATT, CDR2 SNEGSKA (reference sequence). This CDR3 region has 15 residues.

To note about this clonotype: A junction end diverges from the germline sequence, so it may reflect a read error. The gene calls are TRBV10-3 and TRBJ1-2; no clear D gene. The CDR3 covers 13 residues. From germline, CDR1 is ENHRY and CDR2 SYGVKD. CDR3 DNA sequence: TGTGCCGTCAGTGAGCAGGAGGGCTATGGCTACACCTTC. Protein sequence: CAVSEQEGYGYTF.

About this clonotype itself: A read error is possible here, since a much larger clone lies one base away. The chain recombines TRBV20-1 with TRBJ2-1; perhaps D is TRBD1 or TRBD2 (6 bases each). Trimming shortened V by 6 bases and J by 6 bases, and 15 bases separated the two germline ends. Germline CDR1 DFQATT, CDR2 SNEGSKA (reference sequence). The CDR3 runs 13 residues. CDR3 DNA: TGCAGTGCGGGTACGCGGGACATCAATGAGCAGTTCTTC. Translating it yields CSAGTRDINEQFF.

This rearrangement joins TRBV20-1 to TRBJ2-1; 8 nucleotides align to TRBD2. Germline V gene data show CDR1 as DFQATT and CDR2 as SNEGSKA (reference sequence). This CDR3 contains 13 residues. V shed 3 bases and J 6 bases; nucleotides not matched to a gene: 4. CDR3 DNA sequence: TGCAGTGCTAGCGGGAGGGCCCTCAATGAGCAGTTCTTC. Translation: CSASGRALNEQFF.

The chain couples TRBV3-1 to TRBJ1-5; D is undetermined. The CDR3 consists of 14 residues. Germline lookup yields CDR1 LGHDT and CDR2 YNNKEL (reference sequence). The V end lost 5 bases, the J end lost 1 base, and 9 bases lay between the germline ends. The CDR3 loop reads CASSGTISNQPQHF. The DNA for the CDR3 is TGTGCCAGCAGCGGCACAATAAGCAATCAGCCCCAGCATTTT.

This clonotype came up a few times. The CDR3 sequence: CASSPRLAGGSSYNEQFF. The CDR3 DNA is TGTGCCAGCTCACCACGACTAGCGGGAGGGAGCTCCTACAATGAGCAGTTCTTC. This chain uses TRBV18 with TRBJ2-1; 14 bases are shared with TRBD2. The V segment lost 1 base and the J segment 0 bases; nucleotides outside the gene matches: 2. Germline V gene data show CDR1 as KGHSH and CDR2 as LQKENI. CDR3 size: 18 residues.

This clonotype was found a few times. The V call is TRBV25-1, the J call TRBJ2-3; 11 bases match TRBD2. The V segment lost 8 bases and the J segment 0 bases; nucleotides outside the gene matches: 4. The CDR3 consists of 15 residues. CDR1 is MGHDK and CDR2 is SYGVNS in the germline V gene. The CDR3 DNA sequence: TGTGCCAGCCGGACTAGCGGGTCCAGCACAGATACGCAGTATTTT. Amino acids: CASRTSGSSTDTQYF.

This clonotype was observed many times. The chain couples TRBV11-2 to TRBJ1-1, with D possibly matching TRBD1 (5 bases). Trimming shortened V by 4 bases and J by 9 bases, and 15 bases separated the two germline ends. The CDR3 extends over 13 amino acids. Germline V gene sequence: CDR1 SGHAT, CDR2 FQNNGV. CDR3 nucleotides: TGTGCCAGCAGCTCCGACAGAGCGGGACAAGCTTTCTTT. Translated, it gives CASSSDRAGQAFF.

There are many counts of this clonotype. The chain is built from TRBV25-1 and TRBJ1-5; TRBD1 agrees at 9 bases. Germline V gives CDR1 MGHDK, CDR2 SYGVNS. Trimming took 1 base from V and 7 from J; bases not matched to a gene: 5. This CDR3 spans 15 amino acids. The CDR3 region is CASSEWDRADQPQHF. CDR3 sequence (DNA): TGTGCCAGCAGTGAATGGGACAGGGCGGACCAGCCCCAGCATTTT.

The V gene is TRBV20-1, the J gene TRBJ2-1, with a possible D match to TRBD2 (5 bases). Germline lookup yields CDR1 DFQATT and CDR2 SNEGSKA (reference sequence). V was trimmed by 4 bases and J by 0 bases, leaving 10 bases between them. CDR3 length: 14 residues. CDR3 sequence reads: CSANGVSSYNEQFF. The CDR3 coding sequence is TGCAGTGCTAACGGGGTAAGCTCCTACAATGAGCAGTTCTTC.